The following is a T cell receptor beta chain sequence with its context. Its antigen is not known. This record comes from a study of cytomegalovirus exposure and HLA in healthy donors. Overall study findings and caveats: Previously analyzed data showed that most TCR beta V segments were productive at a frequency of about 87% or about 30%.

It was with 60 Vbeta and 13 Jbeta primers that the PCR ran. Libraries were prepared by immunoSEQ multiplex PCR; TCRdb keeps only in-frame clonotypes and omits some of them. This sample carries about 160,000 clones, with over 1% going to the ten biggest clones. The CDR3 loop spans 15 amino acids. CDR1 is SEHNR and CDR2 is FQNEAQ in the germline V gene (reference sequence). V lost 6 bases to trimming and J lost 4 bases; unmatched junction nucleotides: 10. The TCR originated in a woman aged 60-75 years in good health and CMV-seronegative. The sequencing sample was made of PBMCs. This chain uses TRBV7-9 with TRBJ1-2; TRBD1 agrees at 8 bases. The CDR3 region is CASSFGQGKGYGYTF. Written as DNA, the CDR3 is TGTGCCAGCAGTTTTGGACAGGGTAAGGGCTATGGCTACACCTTC.